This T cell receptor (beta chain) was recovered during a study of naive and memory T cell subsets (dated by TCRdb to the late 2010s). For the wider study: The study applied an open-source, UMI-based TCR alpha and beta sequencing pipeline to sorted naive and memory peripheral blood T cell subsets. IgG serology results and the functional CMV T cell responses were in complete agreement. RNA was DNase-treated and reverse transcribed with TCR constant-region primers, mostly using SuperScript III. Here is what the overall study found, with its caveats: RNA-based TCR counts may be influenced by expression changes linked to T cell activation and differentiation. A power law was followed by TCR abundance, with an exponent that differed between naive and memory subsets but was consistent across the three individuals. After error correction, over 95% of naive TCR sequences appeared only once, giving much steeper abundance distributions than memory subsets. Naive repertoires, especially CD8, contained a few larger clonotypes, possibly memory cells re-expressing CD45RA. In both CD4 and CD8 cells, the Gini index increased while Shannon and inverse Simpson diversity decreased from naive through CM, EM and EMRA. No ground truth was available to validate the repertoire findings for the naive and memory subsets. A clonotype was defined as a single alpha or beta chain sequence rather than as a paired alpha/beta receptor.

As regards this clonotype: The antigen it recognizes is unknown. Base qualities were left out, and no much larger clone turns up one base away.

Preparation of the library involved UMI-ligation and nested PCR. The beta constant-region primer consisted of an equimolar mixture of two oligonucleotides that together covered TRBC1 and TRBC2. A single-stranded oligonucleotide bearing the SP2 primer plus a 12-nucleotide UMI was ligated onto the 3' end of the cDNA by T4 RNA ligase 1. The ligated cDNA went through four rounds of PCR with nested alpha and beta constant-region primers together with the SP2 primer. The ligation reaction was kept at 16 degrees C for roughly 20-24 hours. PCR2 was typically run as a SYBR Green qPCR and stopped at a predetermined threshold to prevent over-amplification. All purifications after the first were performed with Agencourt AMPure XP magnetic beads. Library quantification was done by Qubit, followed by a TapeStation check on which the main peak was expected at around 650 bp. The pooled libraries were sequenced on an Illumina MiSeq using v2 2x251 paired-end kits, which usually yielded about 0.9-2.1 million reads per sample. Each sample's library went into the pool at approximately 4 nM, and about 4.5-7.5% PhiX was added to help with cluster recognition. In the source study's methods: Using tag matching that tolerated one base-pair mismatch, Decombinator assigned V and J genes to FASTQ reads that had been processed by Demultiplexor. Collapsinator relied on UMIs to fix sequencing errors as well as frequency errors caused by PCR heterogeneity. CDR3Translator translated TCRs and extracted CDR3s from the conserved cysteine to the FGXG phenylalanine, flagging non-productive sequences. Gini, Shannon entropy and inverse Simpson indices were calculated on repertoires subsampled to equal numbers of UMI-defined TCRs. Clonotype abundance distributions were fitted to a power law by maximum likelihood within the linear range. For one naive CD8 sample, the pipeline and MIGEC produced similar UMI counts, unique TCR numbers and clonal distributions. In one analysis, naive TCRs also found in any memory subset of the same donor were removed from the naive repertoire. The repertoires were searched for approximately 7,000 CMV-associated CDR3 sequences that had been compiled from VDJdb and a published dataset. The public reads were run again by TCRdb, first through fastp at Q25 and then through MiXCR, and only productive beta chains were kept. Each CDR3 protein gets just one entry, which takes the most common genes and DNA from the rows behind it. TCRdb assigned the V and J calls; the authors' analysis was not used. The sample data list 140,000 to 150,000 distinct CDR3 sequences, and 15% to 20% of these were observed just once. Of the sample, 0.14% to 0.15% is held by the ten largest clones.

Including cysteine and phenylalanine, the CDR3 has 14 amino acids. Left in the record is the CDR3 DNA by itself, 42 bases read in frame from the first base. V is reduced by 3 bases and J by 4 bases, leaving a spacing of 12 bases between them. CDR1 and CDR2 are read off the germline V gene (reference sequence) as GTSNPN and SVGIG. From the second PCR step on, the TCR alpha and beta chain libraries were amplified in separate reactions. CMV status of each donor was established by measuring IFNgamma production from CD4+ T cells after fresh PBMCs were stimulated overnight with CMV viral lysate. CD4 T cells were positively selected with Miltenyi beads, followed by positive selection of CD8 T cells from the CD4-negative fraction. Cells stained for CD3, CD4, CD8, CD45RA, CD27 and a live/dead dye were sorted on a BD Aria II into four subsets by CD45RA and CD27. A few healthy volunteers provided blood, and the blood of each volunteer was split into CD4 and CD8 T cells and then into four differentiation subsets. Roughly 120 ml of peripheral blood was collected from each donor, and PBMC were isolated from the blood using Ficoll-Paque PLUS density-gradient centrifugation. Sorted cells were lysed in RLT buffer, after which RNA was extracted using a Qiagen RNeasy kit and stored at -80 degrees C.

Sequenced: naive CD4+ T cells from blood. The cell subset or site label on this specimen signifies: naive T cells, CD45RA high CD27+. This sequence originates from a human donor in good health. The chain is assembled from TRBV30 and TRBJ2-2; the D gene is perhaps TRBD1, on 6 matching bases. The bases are TGTGCCTGGAGATTGACAGGTGGCACCGGGGAGCTGTTTTTT. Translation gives CAWRLTGGTGELFF.